Sequencing of this T cell receptor beta chain was carried out in a study of cytotoxic CD8 clonotypes in ibrutinib-treated CLL (dated by TCRdb to the early 2020s). Looking at the study overall: In this cohort, some 14 patients were treatment-naive and approximately 10 were relapsed/refractory, while fewer than 18 had unmutated IGHV. Responses were partial in roughly 24 patients and complete in 2; after median approximately 66 months follow-up, around 14 stayed in remission and 12 progressed. Response samples were taken after a median of around 13 months on treatment, ranging from about 6 to 40 months. On average, each sample yielded approximately 250,000 productive templates and 80,000 to 95,000 productive rearrangements. Longitudinal samples were obtainable from about 30% of the 86 participants in the trial. Cryopreserved peripheral blood mononuclear cells were obtained prior to treatment, at the time of response, and at either disease progression or sustained remission. All remission and progressive disease samples were collected while patients were still receiving ibrutinib. Beyond this particular receptor, the publication reports: Public clonotypes were rare and either contracted or stayed stable during treatment, and the rise in clonality at ibrutinib response reflected the expansion of private clonotypes. Sampling times were not matched between patients in sustained remission and patients whose disease was progressing, and lymph node repertoires were not examined. Clonality increased at ibrutinib response, stayed stable in sustained remission, and fell back toward baseline at progression. At baseline, clonality was higher than in age-matched healthy donors and showed a strong correlation with circulating CD8+ T-cell counts.

Of note for this clone: Its antigen is not yet known. It has no much larger one-base neighbor in the sample; base qualities were not kept.

The time point label of this sample denotes: about 11 months on ibrutinib. Approximately 2 micrograms of genomic DNA were extracted from cryopreserved PBMCs for TCR beta library preparation. High-throughput TCR beta sequencing was performed on longitudinal blood samples from CLL patients receiving ibrutinib monotherapy. The patients took part in an open-label, single-center phase 2 trial of ibrutinib monotherapy. Each clonotype received, on average, around 10x coverage in deep resolution sequencing performed on a MiSeq, where the target depth lay between 1 in 1 million and 1 in 200,000 T cells. The immunoSEQ hsTCRB Kit was used to generate TCR beta libraries. The original pipeline was this. Data were analyzed with ImmunoSEQ Data Assistant and ImmunoSEQ Analyzer, with V, D and J genes assigned per IMGT definitions. Clonality was computed as one minus normalized Shannon entropy of productive rearrangement frequencies, ranging from 0 to 1. Only overrepresented clonotypes making up at least 0.05% of the repertoire of each patient were included in the public clonotype analysis. Some twelve repertoires from age-matched healthy donors, obtained from immuneACCESS, served as clonality controls. TCRdb stores this immuneACCESS table with in-frame sequences only. Part of the clones is absent; in the studies checked, under half of the shortfall reflects unresolved V genes, and no reason is known for the rest. That table gives V, J and clone size, and the DNA gave D and trimming. In this sample the table shows roughly 220,000 clones, roughly three quarters of which occur a single time. Approximately 6% of the sample is held by the ten biggest clonotypes.

The sequence was collected from a human donor with chronic lymphocytic leukemia. Specimen: PBMCs, collected after 12 months of ibrutinib treatment.

The CDR3 in this case is CASSLAGREPSGNTIYF. The DNA sequence is as follows: TGTGCCAGCAGCTTGGCCGGGCGGGAACCCTCTGGAAACACCATATATTTT. The chain is assembled from TRBV5-6 and TRBJ1-3; the D segment cannot be called with confidence. From its cysteine to its phenylalanine, the CDR3 spans 17 amino acids. Only the CDR3 portion is preserved as DNA: 51 bases, with reading frame beginning at the first base. V is shortened by 0 bases, J by 0 bases, and the region joining them spans 13 bases. The germline V gene specifies SGHDT as CDR1 and YYEEEE as CDR2.